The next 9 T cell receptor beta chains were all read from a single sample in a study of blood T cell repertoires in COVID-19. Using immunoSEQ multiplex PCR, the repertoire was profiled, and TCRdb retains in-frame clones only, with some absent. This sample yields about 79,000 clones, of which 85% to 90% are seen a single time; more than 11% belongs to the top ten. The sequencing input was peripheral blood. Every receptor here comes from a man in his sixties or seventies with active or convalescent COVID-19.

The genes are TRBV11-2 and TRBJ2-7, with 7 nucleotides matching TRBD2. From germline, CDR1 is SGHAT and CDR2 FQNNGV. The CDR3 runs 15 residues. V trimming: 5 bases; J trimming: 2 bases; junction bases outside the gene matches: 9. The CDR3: CASSANSGGPYEQYF. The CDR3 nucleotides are TGTGCCAGCAGCGCGAATTCGGGGGGACCCTACGAGCAGTACTTC. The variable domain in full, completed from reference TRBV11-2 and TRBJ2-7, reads EAGVAQSPRYKIIEKRQSVAFWCNPISGHATLYWYQQILGQGPKLLIQFQNNGVVDDSQLPKDRFSAERLKGVDSTLKIQPAKLEDSAVYLCASSANSGGPYEQYFGPGTRLTVT.

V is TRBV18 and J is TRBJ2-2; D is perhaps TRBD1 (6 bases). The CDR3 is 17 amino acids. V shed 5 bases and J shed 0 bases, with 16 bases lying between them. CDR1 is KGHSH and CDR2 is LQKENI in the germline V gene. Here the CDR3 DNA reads TGTGCCAGCTCATCGGACAGACTATCCGCGAACACCGGGGAGCTGTTTTTT. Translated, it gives CASSSDRLSANTGELFF.

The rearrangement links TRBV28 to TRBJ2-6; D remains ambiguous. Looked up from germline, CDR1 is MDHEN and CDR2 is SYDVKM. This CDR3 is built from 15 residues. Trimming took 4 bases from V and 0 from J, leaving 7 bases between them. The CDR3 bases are TGTGCCAGCAGTTCCCCAGGCTCTGGGGCCAACGTCCTGACTTTC. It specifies CASSSPGSGANVLTF. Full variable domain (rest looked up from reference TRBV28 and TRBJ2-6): DVKVTQSSRYLVKRTGEKVFLECVQDMDHENMFWYRQDPGLGLRLIYFSYDVKMKEKGDIPEGYSVSREKKERFSLILESASTNQTSMYLCASSSPGSGANVLTFGAGSRLTVL.

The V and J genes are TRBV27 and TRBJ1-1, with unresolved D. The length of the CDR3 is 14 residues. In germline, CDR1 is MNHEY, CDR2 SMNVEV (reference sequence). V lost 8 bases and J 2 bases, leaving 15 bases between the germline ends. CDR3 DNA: TGTGCCAGCGGATATGGAGGGCTCAACACTGAAGCTTTCTTT. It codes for CASGYGGLNTEAFF.

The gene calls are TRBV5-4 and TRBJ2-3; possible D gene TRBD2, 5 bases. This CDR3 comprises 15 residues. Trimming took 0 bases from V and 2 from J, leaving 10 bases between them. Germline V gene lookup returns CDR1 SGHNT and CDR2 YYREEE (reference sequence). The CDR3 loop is CASSLDQRATDTQYF. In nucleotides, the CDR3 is TGTGCCAGCAGCTTGGACCAGAGGGCCACAGATACGCAGTATTTT. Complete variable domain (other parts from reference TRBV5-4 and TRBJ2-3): ETGVTQSPTHLIKTRGQQVTLRCSSQSGHNTVSWYQQALGQGPQFIFQYYREEENGRGNFPPRFSGLQFPNYSSELNVNALELDDSALYLCASSLDQRATDTQYFGPGTRLTVL.

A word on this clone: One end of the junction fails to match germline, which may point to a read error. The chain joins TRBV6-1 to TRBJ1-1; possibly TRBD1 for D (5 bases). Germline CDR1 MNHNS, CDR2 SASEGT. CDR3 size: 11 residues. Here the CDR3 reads CASSELDRESF. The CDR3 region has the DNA TGTGCCAGCAGTGAATTAGACAGAGAAAGCTTT.

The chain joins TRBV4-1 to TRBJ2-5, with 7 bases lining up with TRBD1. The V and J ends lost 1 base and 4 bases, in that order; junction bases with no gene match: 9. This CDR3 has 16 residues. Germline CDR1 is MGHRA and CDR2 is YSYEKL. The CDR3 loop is CASSQAGTVRSETQYF. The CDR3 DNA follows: TGCGCCAGCAGCCAAGCGGGGACAGTAAGGTCAGAGACCCAGTACTTC.

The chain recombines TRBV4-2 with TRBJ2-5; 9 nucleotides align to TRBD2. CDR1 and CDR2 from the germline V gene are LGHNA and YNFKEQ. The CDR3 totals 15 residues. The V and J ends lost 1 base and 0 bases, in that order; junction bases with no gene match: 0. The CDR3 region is CASSQGTSDQETQYF. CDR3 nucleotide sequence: TGTGCCAGCAGCCAAGGGACTAGCGACCAAGAGACCCAGTACTTC.

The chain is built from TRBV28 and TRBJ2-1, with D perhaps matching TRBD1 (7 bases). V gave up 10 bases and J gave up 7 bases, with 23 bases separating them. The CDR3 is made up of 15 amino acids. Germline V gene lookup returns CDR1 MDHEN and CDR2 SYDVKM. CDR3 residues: CATSDRAPRGNEQFF. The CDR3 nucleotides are TGTGCCACCAGCGACAGGGCCCCTCGGGGGAATGAGCAGTTCTTC.